What follows are 16 T cell receptor beta chains derived from one specimen sequenced in a study of human thymus T cells (dated by TCRdb to the early 2020s). The library came from the immunoSEQ multiplex PCR assay. In its TCRdb copy, this immuneACCESS table keeps in-frame sequences only and misses some clones. Where compared with another copy, unresolved V genes explain less than half of these, and the others have no known cause. A total of roughly 54,000 clones appear in this sample, approximately 93% of them only once. Around 6% of the sample is taken by the ten largest. The sample consisted of blood. These receptors were obtained from a boy in the first two years of life with a congenital heart defect but otherwise immunologically healthy.

This clone occurred once. The chain links TRBV4-1 to TRBJ2-1, with 8 bases fitting TRBD2. V gave up 7 bases and J gave up 9 bases; unmatched junction bases: 17. Germline CDR1 is MGHRA and CDR2 is YSYEKL. This CDR3 has 16 amino acids. For the CDR3, the DNA is TGCGCCAGCACAGTATTGGGGCTAGCGGGTCAAAGTGAGCAGTTCTTC. Translation gives CASTVLGLAGQSEQFF.

The rearrangement uses TRBV5-4 and TRBJ2-7; a weak D match, TRBD2 (5 bases). Trimming took off 4 bases at V and 4 bases at J, with 15 bases between the two ends. CDR3 length equals 14 residues. Germline-derived CDR1 and CDR2 are SGHNT and YYREEE (reference sequence). CDR3 nucleotides: TGTGCCAGCAGCCCCGAGATTCGGGGATACGAGCAGTACTTC. It specifies CASSPEIRGYEQYF.

The chain's CDR3 is CASSQGEGYYNEQFF. As DNA, the CDR3 is TGCGCCAGCAGCCAAGGAGAAGGGTACTACAATGAGCAGTTCTTC. The genes are TRBV4-1 and TRBJ2-1; D call uncertain. V gave up 1 base and J gave up 3 bases, with 10 bases separating them. The CDR3 consists of 15 residues. Germline CDR1 and CDR2: MGHRA and YSYEKL.

The chain is built from TRBV4-1 and TRBJ2-1; possibly TRBD2 for D (5 bases). The CDR3 sequence is 13 residues long. V lost 2 bases to trimming and J lost 7 bases, with 9 bases between them. Per germline, CDR1 MGHRA and CDR2 YSYEKL. CDR3: CASSQLEGNEQFF. DNA of the CDR3: TGCGCCAGCAGCCAATTAGAGGGAAATGAGCAGTTCTTC.

This chain connects TRBV7-9 to TRBJ1-2; no definite D call. Germline V gene sequence: CDR1 SEHNR, CDR2 FQNEAQ (reference sequence). This CDR3 is built from 13 residues. Trimming took off 3 bases at V and 2 bases at J, with 7 bases between the two ends. The CDR3 sequence is CASSLGTNYGYTF. The DNA for the CDR3 is TGTGCCAGCAGCTTGGGCACAAACTATGGCTACACCTTC. Together with reference TRBV7-9 and TRBJ1-2, the CDR3 gives the full variable domain: DTGVSQNPRHKITKRGQNVTFRCDPISEHNRLYWYRQTLGQGPEFLTYFQNEAQLEKSRLLSDRFSAERPKGSFSTLEIQRTEQGDSAMYLCASSLGTNYGYTFGSGTRLTVV.

The chain couples TRBV27 to TRBJ2-3; D assignment may be TRBD1 or TRBD2 (6 bases each). This CDR3 is 16 amino acids long. The V end lost 0 bases, the J end lost 5 bases, and 15 bases lay between the germline ends. The germline gives CDR1 MNHEY, CDR2 SMNVEV (reference sequence). CDR3 sequence (DNA): TGTGCCAGCAGTTTATCGAAAGGGGGGCGCGGAGATACGCAGTATTTT. Translation gives CASSLSKGGRGDTQYF.

V is TRBV27 and J is TRBJ2-5, with 12 bases identical to TRBD2. This CDR3 spans 14 amino acids. V lost 6 bases and J lost 3; bases outside the gene matches: 2. Per germline, CDR1 MNHEY and CDR2 SMNVEV (reference sequence). The CDR3 DNA reads as TGTGCCAGCAGACGGACTAGCGGGGAAGAGACCCAGTACTTC. This gives the protein CASRRTSGEETQYF.

The chain couples TRBV19 to TRBJ2-7; 12 bases align to TRBD2. Unmatched junction bases numbered 7, after V lost 10 bases and J lost 3 bases. The CDR3 is 14 residues long. The germline gives CDR1 LNHDA, CDR2 SQIVND (reference sequence). CDR3 loop: CATKRTSGDYEQYF. In DNA, the CDR3 is TGTGCCACCAAGAGGACTAGCGGGGACTACGAGCAGTACTTC.

This sequence joins TRBV7-9 and TRBJ2-1; a weak D match, TRBD2 (6 bases). V was trimmed by 5 bases and J by 10 bases, leaving 12 bases between them. Germline assignment: CDR1 SEHNR and CDR2 FQNEAQ (reference sequence). This CDR3 has 12 amino acids. CDR3 DNA: TGTGCCAGCAGCCCAGGGACTCTAGAGCAGTTCTTC. It specifies CASSPGTLEQFF. Full variable domain (outside the CDR3, taken from reference TRBV7-9 and TRBJ2-1): DTGVSQNPRHKITKRGQNVTFRCDPISEHNRLYWYRQTLGQGPEFLTYFQNEAQLEKSRLLSDRFSAERPKGSFSTLEIQRTEQGDSAMYLCASSPGTLEQFFGPGTRLTVL.

The chain combines TRBV30 with TRBJ2-3; D perhaps matches TRBD1 (7 bases). The V gene lost 6 bases and the J gene lost 3 bases, with 16 bases spanning the gap. Looked up from germline, CDR1 is GTSNPN and CDR2 is SVGIG (reference sequence). CDR3 length equals 14 residues. CDR3 region: CACQRARGTDTQYF. The CDR3 DNA sequence: TGTGCCTGCCAGCGGGCCAGGGGGACAGATACGCAGTATTTT.

The chain recombines TRBV2 with TRBJ2-5, with D maybe TRBD1 (6 bases). This CDR3 spans 12 amino acids. V shed 3 bases and J shed 4 bases, with 6 bases lying between them. CDR1 SNHLY and CDR2 FYNNEI come from the germline V gene. CDR3 protein: CASSDRGETQYF. In DNA form, the CDR3 reads TGTGCCAGCAGTGACAGGGGAGAGACCCAGTACTTC.

V and J are TRBV11-3 and TRBJ2-7; TRBD1 is a possible D gene (5 bases). CDR1 is SGHNT, CDR2 YENEEA, per germline. The CDR3 sequence is 14 residues long. V lost 3 bases and J lost 7, with 16 bases in between. The CDR3 nucleotides read TGTGCCAGCAGCTTGGGGCCAGACCTGGGGGAGCAGTACTTC. Protein: CASSLGPDLGEQYF.

The J gene is TRBJ1-2, the V gene TRBV9; 8 bases line up with TRBD1. CDR1 and CDR2 from the germline V gene are SGDLS and YYNGEE. The CDR3 contains 12 residues. J lost 6 bases, V lost 3 bases, and 1 base had no gene match. The CDR3 nucleotides are TGTGCCAGCAGCGCAGGGGGCGATGGCTACACCTTC. This translates into CASSAGGDGYTF.

J is TRBJ2-1 and V is TRBV5-1, with a tentative D call TRBD1 (6 bases). The germline gives CDR1 SGHRS, CDR2 YFSETQ. V lost 0 bases to trimming and J lost 4 bases, with 11 bases between them. The CDR3 has 15 amino acids. The CDR3 spells CASSLGARGYNEQFF. Here the CDR3 DNA reads TGCGCCAGCAGCTTGGGGGCCAGGGGTTACAATGAGCAGTTCTTC. Based on the CDR3 plus reference TRBV5-1 and TRBJ2-1, the full variable domain is KAGVTQTPRYLIKTRGQQVTLSCSPISGHRSVSWYQQTPGQGLQFLFEYFSETQRNKGNFPGRFSGRQFSNSRSEMNVSTLELGDSALYLCASSLGARGYNEQFFGPGTRLTVL.

V and J are TRBV28 and TRBJ2-2; D unclear. Between the trimmed V and J ends, which lost 2 bases and 3 bases, there was a span of 7 bases. In germline, CDR1 is MDHEN, CDR2 SYDVKM. The CDR3 is made up of 14 amino acids. CDR3 sequence (DNA): TGTGCCAGCAGTTTACGGTCTTACACCGGGGAGCTGTTTTTT. Translation: CASSLRSYTGELFF.

This clone was seen only once. The chain couples TRBV5-4 to TRBJ2-7; D is perhaps TRBD1 (5 bases). V was cut by 1 base and J by 5 bases, with 16 bases left in between. The CDR3 totals 15 residues. Germline lookup yields CDR1 SGHNT and CDR2 YYREEE (reference sequence). The CDR3 DNA follows: TGTGCCAGCAGCTTGCGTTCAGGGATCTTGGACGAGCAGTACTTC. Encoded protein: CASSLRSGILDEQYF.